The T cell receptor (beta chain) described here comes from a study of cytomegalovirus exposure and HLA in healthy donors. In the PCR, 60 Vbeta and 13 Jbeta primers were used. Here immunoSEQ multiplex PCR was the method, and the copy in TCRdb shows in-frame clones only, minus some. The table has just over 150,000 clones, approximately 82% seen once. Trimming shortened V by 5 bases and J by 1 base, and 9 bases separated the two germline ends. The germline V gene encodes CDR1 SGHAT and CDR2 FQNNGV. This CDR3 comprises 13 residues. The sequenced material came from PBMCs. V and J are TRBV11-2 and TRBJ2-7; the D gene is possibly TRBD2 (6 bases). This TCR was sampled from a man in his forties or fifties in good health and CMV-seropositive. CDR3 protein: CASSRDSSYEQYF. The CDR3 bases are TGTGCCAGCAGCCGGGACTCATCCTACGAGCAGTACTTC.